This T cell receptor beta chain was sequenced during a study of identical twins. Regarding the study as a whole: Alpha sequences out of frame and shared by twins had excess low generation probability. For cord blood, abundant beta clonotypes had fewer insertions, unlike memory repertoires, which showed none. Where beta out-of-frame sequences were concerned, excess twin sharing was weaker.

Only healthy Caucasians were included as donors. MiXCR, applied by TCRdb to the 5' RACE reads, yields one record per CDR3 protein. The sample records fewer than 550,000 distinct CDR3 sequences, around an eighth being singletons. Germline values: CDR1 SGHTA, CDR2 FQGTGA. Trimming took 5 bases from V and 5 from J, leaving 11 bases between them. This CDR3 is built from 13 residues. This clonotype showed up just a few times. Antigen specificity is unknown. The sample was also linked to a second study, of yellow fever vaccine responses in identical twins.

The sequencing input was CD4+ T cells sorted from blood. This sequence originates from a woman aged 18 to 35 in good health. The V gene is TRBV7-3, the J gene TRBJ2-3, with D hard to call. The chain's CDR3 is CASSQRPLDTQYF. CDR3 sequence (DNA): TGTGCCAGCAGCCAGAGGCCCTTAGATACGCAGTATTTT.